The 12 T cell receptor beta chains below were found in one sample sequenced in a study of PD-1 blockade in classical Hodgkin lymphoma. Profiled with immunoSEQ multiplex PCR; TCRdb holds only in-frame clones, not every one. This table has roughly 30,000 clones, around 89% appearing once. Regarding time point: newly diagnosed, previously untreated cHL patient sample. Researchers report purifying CD4+ T cells from thawed PBMCs by magnetic negative selection. The sequenced sample was CD4+ T cells from blood. The receptors shown here come from a human donor with classical Hodgkin lymphoma.

This chain links TRBV6-1 with TRBJ2-2; D tentatively reads TRBD1 or TRBD2 (5 bases each). CDR1 and CDR2 from the germline V gene are MNHNS and SASEGT. This CDR3 is built from 14 residues. Trimming left V 4 bases short and J 4 bases short, with 10 bases between. CDR3 residues: CASSVEGFTGELFF. The CDR3 coding sequence is TGTGCCAGCAGTGTCGAGGGGTTCACCGGGGAGCTGTTTTTT.

This chain connects TRBV7-2 to TRBJ2-7; TRBD2 is a possible D gene (5 bases). Germline-derived CDR1 and CDR2 are SGHTA and FQGNSA. Trimming left V 0 bases short and J 3 bases short, with 12 bases between. The CDR3 is 15 amino acids. The CDR3, as DNA: TGTGCCAGCAGCTTAGCCGGGAAAGTGAACTACGAGCAGTACTTC. This codes for CASSLAGKVNYEQYF. Complete variable domain (other parts from reference TRBV7-2 and TRBJ2-7): GAGVSQSPSNKVTEKGKDVELRCDPISGHTALYWYRQSLGQGLEFLIYFQGNSAPDKSGLPSDRFSAERTGGSVSTLTIQRTQQEDSAVYLCASSLAGKVNYEQYFGPGTRLTVT.

The J gene is TRBJ2-3, the V gene TRBV4-3; TRBD1 agrees at 8 bases. With V trimmed by 3 bases and J by 3 bases, 11 bases remained unmatched. Germline-derived CDR1 and CDR2 are LGHNA and YSLEER. The CDR3 has 17 amino acids. The CDR3 loop reads CASSQYGQGSATDTQYF. The DNA for the CDR3 is TGCGCCAGCAGCCAGTACGGACAGGGATCCGCGACAGATACGCAGTATTTT.

The chain links TRBV7-2 to TRBJ1-2; maybe TRBD1 (5 bases). Germline values: CDR1 SGHTA, CDR2 FQGNSA. The CDR3 length is 13 residues. V dropped 1 base and J dropped 8 bases, with 11 bases sitting between them. This chain's CDR3 is CASSLGPQGGYTF. The DNA of the CDR3 is TGTGCCAGCAGCTTAGGCCCGCAGGGCGGCTACACCTTC.

V usage is TRBV7-9 and J usage is TRBJ2-3, with TRBD1 matching over 9 bases. J lost 4 bases, V lost 5 bases, and 10 bases had no gene match. This CDR3 spans 16 amino acids. From germline, CDR1 is SEHNR and CDR2 FQNEAQ (reference sequence). The CDR3 DNA is TGTGCCAGCAGCACTATTACAGGGGGCAAACCAGATACGCAGTATTTT. Amino acids: CASSTITGGKPDTQYF.

The gene calls are TRBV5-1 and TRBJ2-1, with 11 bases lining up with TRBD2. The V and J ends lost 3 bases and 5 bases, in that order; junction bases with no gene match: 4. CDR3 size: 15 residues. Germline lookup yields CDR1 SGHRS and CDR2 YFSETQ. The CDR3, as DNA: TGCGCCAGCAGCTGGGGGACTAGCGGCCACAATGAGCAGTTCTTC. Translating gives CASSWGTSGHNEQFF.

The chain links TRBV6-5 to TRBJ1-3; D gene uncertain. V dropped 3 bases and J dropped 4 bases, with 10 bases sitting between them. Germline V gene lookup returns CDR1 MNHEY and CDR2 SVGAGI. The CDR3 loop spans 14 amino acids. CDR3 nucleotides: TGTGCCAGCAGTTATTCGGTGGGAGGAAACACCATATATTTT. It yields the protein CASSYSVGGNTIYF.

The chain links TRBV21-1 to TRBJ2-7; the table's D call, TRBD2, has no DNA check behind it. TRBV21-1 represents a pseudogene. The CDR3 loop spans 16 amino acids. Written as DNA, the CDR3 is TGTGCCAGCAGCTTTCTAGCTTCGGGAGCTTCCTACGAGCAGTACTTC. Protein: CASSFLASGASYEQYF.

The chain is built from TRBV15 and TRBJ2-7, with D tentatively TRBD1 or TRBD2 (5 bases each). CDR1 is LNHNV, CDR2 YYDKDF, per germline (reference sequence). V was clipped by 5 bases and J by 2 bases, with 13 bases between them. The CDR3 spans 14 residues. The CDR3 nucleotides are TGTGCCACCAGCGGCCGGGGCCGAACCTACGAGCAGTACTTC. It specifies CATSGRGRTYEQYF. The variable domain in full, completed from reference TRBV15 and TRBJ2-7, reads DAMVIQNPRYQVTQFGKPVTLSCSQTLNHNVMYWYQQKSSQAPKLLFHYYDKDFNNEADTPDNFQSRRPNTSFCFLDIRSPGLGDTAMYLCATSGRGRTYEQYFGPGTRLTVT.

The gene calls are TRBV6-5 and TRBJ1-1; TRBD1 aligns across 8 bases. Germline CDR1 MNHEY, CDR2 SVGAGI. The CDR3 is made up of 14 amino acids. J was trimmed by 4 bases and V by 2 bases; bases with no gene match: 3. The CDR3 spells CASSYETGGTEAFF. The CDR3 DNA reads as TGTGCCAGCAGTTACGAAACAGGGGGCACTGAAGCTTTCTTT.

V usage is TRBV7-2 and J usage is TRBJ2-1, with 10 bases identical to TRBD2. The CDR3 is 15 residues long. CDR1 SGHTA and CDR2 FQGNSA come from the germline V gene. V shed 3 bases and J 8 bases; nucleotides not matched to a gene: 7. Written as DNA, the CDR3 is TGTGCCAGCAGCTTTGATACTAGCGGGACATATGAGCAGTTCTTC. Translation gives CASSFDTSGTYEQFF.

This rearrangement joins TRBV7-2 to TRBJ2-5; 8 bases are a match to TRBD2. The CDR3 runs to 15 residues. J gave up 5 bases and V 1 base, and 6 bases lay outside the gene matches. From germline, CDR1 is SGHTA and CDR2 FQGNSA. In DNA, the CDR3 is TGTGCCAGCAGCTTAGTAACGGGAGGGCCGGAGACCCAGTACTTC. Translating it yields CASSLVTGGPETQYF.